This T cell receptor (beta chain) was identified in a study of blood T cell repertoires in COVID-19. Study details: Researchers got acute and convalescent COVID-19 samples from the United States, Italy and Spain. The analysed material was cDNA or gDNA that came from T cells, B-cell-depleted T cells, or PBMCs.

Source study methods: Estimated nucleated cell counts came from reference gene primer amplification. The data were produced by immunoSEQ multiplex PCR, yet TCRdb's version contains in-frame clones alone and is incomplete. V, J and clone size were drawn from that table, and D and trimming were deduced from the DNA. This sample yields more than 150,000 clones, of which roughly 80% are seen a single time; over 13% belongs to the top ten. The V gene end was trimmed by 3 bases and the J gene end by 2 bases; junction bases not matched to a gene: 6. Germline CDR1 SGHKS, CDR2 YYEKEE (reference sequence). The CDR3 totals 15 residues. This clone was picked up one time.

The V and J genes are TRBV5-5 and TRBJ2-3; TRBD2 matches at 7 bases. What was sequenced was peripheral blood. This TCR came from a young man with active or convalescent COVID-19. The CDR3 is CASSSPAGFTDTQYF. CDR3 nucleotides: TGTGCCAGCAGCTCTCCAGCGGGGTTCACAGATACGCAGTATTTT.